This TCR beta chain came from a study of shared clonotypes between healthy human individuals (dated by TCRdb to about 2020). Regarding the study in general: The cohort comprised a couple of women and a few men aged 18 to 49 years. For each donor, CD4 naive and CD4 memory were each given three plates, CD8 naive was given two plates, and CD8 memory was given one plate. The study deeply sequenced blood TCR repertoires of 5 or 6 healthy adults to estimate repertoire size and the extent of clonotype sharing between individuals. To increase sequencing depth and limit assay-specific biases, different laboratories used diverse techniques to prepare libraries and sequence TCR repertoires. Leukapheresis yielded between about 0.94 and 8.9 billion PBMCs per donor.

A word on this clone: Its antigen is not yet known. One base away there is no much larger clone; base qualities are not given.

Healthy HIV-negative adults with no recently reported acute infections or vaccinations were included as donors. Every donor was a Caucasian adult living in Nashville, Tennessee, USA. CD4+ T cells were enriched by magnetic negative selection, after which naive cells were positively selected on CD45RA and the negative fraction was taken as the memory subset. Blood was obtained by leukapheresis, after which PBMCs were separated by Ficoll-Histopaque density gradient centrifugation and cryopreserved in liquid nitrogen vapor phase. Purity and quantity of every magnetically sorted T cell population were checked by analytical flow cytometry. Genomic DNA was isolated from every sorted fraction and measured by UV absorbance on a Nanodrop 2000c. General findings and caveats noted by the study authors: Sampling was limited to blood, and TCR repertoires in tissue likely differ from TCR repertoires in blood. Based on pairwise subsampling, the degree of clonotype sharing among donors was expected to be affected by sequencing depth. The small number of donors limited the genetic and exposure-history diversity represented. Higher generation probabilities were observed for clonotypes shared by all four sorted-subset donors than for non-shared clonotypes. Incomplete sequencing was indicated by rarefaction of sorted-subset datasets, despite the large sequencing depth. Naive subsets generally had larger estimated clonotype richness than memory subsets. Sharing across several donors was observed for approximately 5% of naive CD4, around 3.5% of naive CD8, roughly 2.3% of memory CD4, and around 0.4% of memory CD8 clonotypes.

Using the deep immunoSEQ assay, multiplex PCR amplified TCR CDR3 regions from genomic DNA. For each cell subset, the extracted genomic DNA was distributed evenly across all wells of several immunoSEQ 96-well plates, and each plate served as one replicate. For sorted subsets, roughly 200 ng of genomic DNA, equivalent to 30,000 or so T cell genomes, went into each replicate PCR. Purified libraries were measured with a Qubit 3.0 fluorometer, size-checked on a Bioanalyzer 2100, and measured again with the KAPA Library Quantification kit. Every immunoSEQ 96-well plate was sequenced on a separate single-read 150-cycle Illumina NextSeq 550 flow cell. Regarding the original processing steps: Because only junctional sequences without quality scores were contained in the immunoSEQ output, filtering matching that applied to full-length reads could not be performed. To assign V/J genes and CDR3, sequences were annotated against IMGT germline references using PyIR, a Python wrapper for IgBLAST v1.9. Any read was removed if the V/J assignment was weak (E-value above 1e-6), the CDR3 was missing, or the read contained stop codons, out-of-frame junctions, or ambiguous translated residues. A V3J clonotype was defined by an identical inferred V gene, J gene, and CDR3 amino acid sequence. Percentage overlap between repertoires was computed as shared unique clonotypes divided by the size of the smaller repertoire. Richness of each repertoire was evaluated using RTK rarefaction, the Chao1 estimator, and Recon v2.1 estimates of unobserved clonotypes. For all TCRbeta clonotypes obtained by the gDNA method from four donors, generation probabilities were computed with OLGA. TCRdb took over this immuneACCESS table, retaining in-frame rearrangements with V and J assigned. Such tables are incomplete; in checked studies, under half of the missing clones stem from an unresolved V gene, and the remainder is unexplained. D and trimming come from the DNA, and the V and J calls and clone size come from that table. A total of a few million clones appear in this sample, approximately 94% of them only once. Together, the top ten hold roughly 0.13% of the sample.

The CDR3, from cysteine to phenylalanine, totals 16 residues. Only CDR3 DNA is held: 48 bases, read in frame from base 1. From the germline V gene, CDR1 is SGHDT and CDR2 is YYEEEE. The junction shows trimming of 3 bases on V and 1 base on J, and the gene matches do not reach 7 bases of it. This receptor was taken from a man younger than 35 in good health. Sequenced input: naive CD4+ T cells sorted from blood. Read against the paper, the sample's cell subset or site label means: CD45RA+ positively selected. The V and J genes are TRBV5-6 and TRBJ2-5; 9 bases in the middle match TRBD1. The nucleotide sequence reads TGTGCCAGCAGCTGGGGGACAGGGAGGCCCCAAGAGACCCAGTACTTC. This is translated as CASSWGTGRPQETQYF. Extended through the reference TRBV5-6 and TRBJ2-5 proteins, this CDR3 yields the full variable domain: DAGVTQSPTHLIKTRGQQVTLRCSPKSGHDTVSWYQQALGQGPQFIFQYYEEEERQRGNFPDRFSGHQFPNYSSELNVNALLLGDSALYLCASSWGTGRPQETQYFGPGTRLLVL.